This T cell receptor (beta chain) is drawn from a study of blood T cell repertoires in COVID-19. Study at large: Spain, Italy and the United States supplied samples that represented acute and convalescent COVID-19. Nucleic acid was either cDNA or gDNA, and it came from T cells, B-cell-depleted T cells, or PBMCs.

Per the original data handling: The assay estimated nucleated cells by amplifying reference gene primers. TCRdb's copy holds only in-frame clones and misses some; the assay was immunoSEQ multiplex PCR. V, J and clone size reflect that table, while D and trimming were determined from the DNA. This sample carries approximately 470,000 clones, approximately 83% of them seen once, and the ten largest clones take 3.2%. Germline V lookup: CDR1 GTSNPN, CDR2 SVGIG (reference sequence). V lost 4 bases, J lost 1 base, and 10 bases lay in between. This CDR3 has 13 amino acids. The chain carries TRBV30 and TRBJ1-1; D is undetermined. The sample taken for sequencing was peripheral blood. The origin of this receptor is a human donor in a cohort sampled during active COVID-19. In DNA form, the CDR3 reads TGTGCCTGGACCCTGACTTCGAACACTGAAGCTTTCTTT. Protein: CAWTLTSNTEAFF.